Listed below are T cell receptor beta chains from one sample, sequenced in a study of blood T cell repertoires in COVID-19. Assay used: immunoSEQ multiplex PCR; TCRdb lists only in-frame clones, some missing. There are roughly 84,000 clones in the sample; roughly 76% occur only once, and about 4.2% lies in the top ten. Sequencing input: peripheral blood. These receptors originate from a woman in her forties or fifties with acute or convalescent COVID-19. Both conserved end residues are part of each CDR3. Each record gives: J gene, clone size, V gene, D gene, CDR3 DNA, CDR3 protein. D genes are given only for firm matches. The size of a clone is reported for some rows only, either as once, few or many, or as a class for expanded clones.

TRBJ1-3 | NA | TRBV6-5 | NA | TGTGCCAGCAGTTTCCGATCAACAGGTTCTGGAAACACCATATATTTT | CASSFRSTGSGNTIYF
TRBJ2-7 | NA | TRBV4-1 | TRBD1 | TGCGCCACCGGGACAGCGACTTACGAGCAGTACTTC | CATGTATYEQYF
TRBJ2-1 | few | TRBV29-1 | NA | TGCAGCTTTGTGGCGGCTACCACTGCGTATGAGCAGTTCTTC | CSFVAATTAYEQFF
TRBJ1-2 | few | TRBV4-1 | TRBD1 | TGCGCCAGCAGCCAGGCTATGACAGGGGTCTATGGCTACACCTTC | CASSQAMTGVYGYTF
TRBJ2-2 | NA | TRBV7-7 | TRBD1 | TGTGCCAGCAGCTCCGCGACAGGGGGGAGCGGGGAGCTGTTTTTT | CASSSATGGSGELFF
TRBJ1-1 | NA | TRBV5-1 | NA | TGCGCCAGCAGCTTGAAGGGGATGAACACTGAAGCTTTCTTT | CASSLKGMNTEAFF
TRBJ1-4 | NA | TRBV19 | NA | TGTGCCAGTAGTATCTCAGGAATATCTAATGAAAAACTGTTTTTT | CASSISGISNEKLFF
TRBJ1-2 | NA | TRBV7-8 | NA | TGTGCCAGCAGCTCTATAGACTATGGCTACACCTTC | CASSSIDYGYTF
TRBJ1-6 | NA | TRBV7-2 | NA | TGTGCCAGCAGCCAACGACAGGCGCACAATTCACCCCTCCACTTT | CASSQRQAHNSPLHF
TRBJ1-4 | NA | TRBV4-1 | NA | TGCGCCAGCAGCCAAGTTCTAAATGAAAAACTGTTTTTT | CASSQVLNEKLFF
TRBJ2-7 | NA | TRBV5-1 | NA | TGCGCCAGCAGCCTCCACAGGGACTCCTACGAGCAGTACTTC | CASSLHRDSYEQYF
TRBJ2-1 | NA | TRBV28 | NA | TGTGCCAGCAGTTCCCCCCAGGCAGGGGCCAAGAATCAGCAGTTCTTC | CASSSPQAGAKNQQFF
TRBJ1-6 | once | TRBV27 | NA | TGTGCCAGCAGTTTTGTAAATTCACCCCTCCACTTT | CASSFVNSPLHF
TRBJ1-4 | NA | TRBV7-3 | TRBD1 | TGTGCCAGCAGCTTAATACAGGGGGGCGAAAAACTGTTTTTT | CASSLIQGGEKLFF
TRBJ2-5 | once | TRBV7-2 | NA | TGTGCCAGCAGCCCCGGGGTTAGCGCCCAGACTGGCGAGACCCAGTACTTC | CASSPGVSAQTGETQYF
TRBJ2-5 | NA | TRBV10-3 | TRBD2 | TGTGCCTCAAGGTCCCCTAGCGGGCTCCAAGAGACCCAGTACTTC | CASRSPSGLQETQYF
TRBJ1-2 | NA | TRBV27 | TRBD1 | TGTGCCAGCAGTTTATACCCAGGGGGCGCAGACTATGGCTACACCTTC | CASSLYPGGADYGYTF
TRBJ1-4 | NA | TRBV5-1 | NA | TGCGCCAGCAGCTTGGGGCCCATGGCCGAAAAACTGTTTTTT | CASSLGPMAEKLFF
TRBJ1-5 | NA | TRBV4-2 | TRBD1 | TGTGCCAGCAGCTATGAACAGGGGGCAAGCAATCAGCCCCAGCATTTT | CASSYEQGASNQPQHF
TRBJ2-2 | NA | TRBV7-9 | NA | TGTGCCAGCAGCTTCGCAGGGGCCGGGGAGCTGTTTTTT | CASSFAGAGELFF
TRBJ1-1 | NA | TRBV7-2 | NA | TGTGCCAGCAGCTTGGATCCCGGGACACACACTGAAGCTTTCTTT | CASSLDPGTHTEAFF
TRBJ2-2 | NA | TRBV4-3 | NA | TGCGCCAGCAGCCAAGAAGATACAGGATACACCGGGGAGCTGTTTTTT | CASSQEDTGYTGELFF